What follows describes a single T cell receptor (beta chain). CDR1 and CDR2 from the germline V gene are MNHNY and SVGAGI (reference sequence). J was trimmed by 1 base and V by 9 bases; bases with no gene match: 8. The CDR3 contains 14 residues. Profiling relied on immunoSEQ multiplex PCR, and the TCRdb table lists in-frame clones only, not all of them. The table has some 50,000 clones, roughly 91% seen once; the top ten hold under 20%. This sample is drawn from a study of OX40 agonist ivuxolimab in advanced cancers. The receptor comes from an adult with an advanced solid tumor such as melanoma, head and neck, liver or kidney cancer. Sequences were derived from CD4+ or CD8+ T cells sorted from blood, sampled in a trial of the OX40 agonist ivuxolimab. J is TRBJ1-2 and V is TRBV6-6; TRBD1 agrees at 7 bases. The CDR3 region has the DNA TGTGCCAGTACCCCCGGACAGGATAACTATGGCTACACCTTC. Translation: CASTPGQDNYGYTF.